One TCR beta chain is described in this entry. This record comes from a study of cytotoxic CD8 clonotypes in ibrutinib-treated CLL. In germline, CDR1 is MDHEN, CDR2 SYDVKM. CDR3 length: 16 amino acids. Trimming cost V 3 bases and J 8 bases; bases outside gene matches: 13. Method: immunoSEQ multiplex PCR; TCRdb's copy keeps in-frame clones and lacks some. Here the sample spans over 120,000 clones, 76% being singletons. This receptor was identified in a human donor with chronic lymphocytic leukemia. The source material was PBMCs, sampled after 24 months of ibrutinib treatment. V and J are TRBV28 and TRBJ1-2; 9 bases agree with TRBD1. The CDR3 loop is CASSLADSGTGFGYTF. For the CDR3, the DNA is TGTGCCAGCAGTTTGGCCGACTCCGGGACAGGGTTCGGCTACACCTTC.